Following are 24 T cell receptor beta chains from one sample sequenced in a study of T-cell reconstitution after alpha-beta-depleted transplantation in children (dated by TCRdb to 2016 to 2018). Libraries were prepared through PCR. Sequencing relied on an Illumina HiSeq 2500. TCR library preparation used molecular barcoding, with unique molecular identifiers applied to normalize quantification of the TCRbeta repertoire. TCRdb redid the processing of the public reads, applying fastp at Q25 and MiXCR, and retained in-frame beta chains. Duplicate CDR3 protein sequences are folded into a single record with the most common DNA and genes. In all, the sample holds approximately 150,000 distinct CDR3 sequences, and around 8.5% of those were seen once. Together, the top ten hold around 18% of the sample. The treatment or condition label here, explained by the study, means: allogeneic hematopoietic cell transplantation with graft depleted of TCRalphabeta T cells and CD19 B cells.

The sample consisted of PBMCs, mostly from graft donor cells, taken 180 days after TCRalphabeta/CD19-depleted stem cell transplant. These receptors all stem from a female patient aged 2 to 10 who had a stem cell transplant for congenital amegakaryocytic thrombocytopenia, so the T cells may come from the graft donor.

This clonotype was detected many times. The gene calls are TRBV7-9 and TRBJ2-5; 8 positions match TRBD2. V shed 1 base, J shed 4 bases, and the junction held 5 bases outside the gene matches. This CDR3 contains 15 residues. Germline assignment: CDR1 SEHNR and CDR2 FQNEAQ (reference sequence). The CDR3 sequence: CASSLGSREGETQYF. Written as DNA, the CDR3 is TGTGCCAGCAGCTTAGGTTCCCGGGAGGGAGAGACCCAGTACTTC.

This clonotype was seen at least ten times. The DNA of the CDR3 is TGTGCCACCGCCACCGGGGCCTTCTACGAGCAGTACTTC. Its translation: CATATGAFYEQYF. The V and J genes are TRBV2 and TRBJ2-7; D may be TRBD1 or TRBD2 (5 bases each). There are 13 residues in the CDR3. Germline loops: CDR1 SNHLY, CDR2 FYNNEI. The ends were cut back, 10 bases at V and 3 bases at J, with 16 bases in the middle.

This clonotype was seen only a few times. The chain is built from TRBV20-1 and TRBJ2-7; a weak D match, TRBD2 (5 bases). Germline CDR1 DFQATT, CDR2 SNEGSKA (reference sequence). V was pared by 7 bases and J by 4 bases, with 23 bases between. The CDR3 has 15 residues. The CDR3 loop is CSVNPPMGGGYEQYF. Written as DNA, the CDR3 is TGCAGTGTAAATCCCCCCATGGGCGGAGGTTACGAGCAGTACTTC.

This clonotype was counted many times. The V and J genes are TRBV18 and TRBJ1-1; D might be TRBD1 (6 bases). Germline CDR1 KGHSH, CDR2 LQKENI. Deletions cut 5 bases from V and 2 bases from J, with 12 bases between. This CDR3 has 14 residues. The CDR3 sequence is CASSGFRGNTEAFF. CDR3 sequence (DNA): TGTGCCAGCTCAGGGTTCAGGGGTAACACTGAAGCTTTCTTT.

Ten or more counts support this clonotype. J is TRBJ2-3 and V is TRBV27; the match to TRBD2 covers 7 bases. CDR3 length equals 15 residues. Trimming cost V 6 bases and J 2 bases; bases outside gene matches: 8. Per germline, CDR1 MNHEY and CDR2 SMNVEV (reference sequence). The CDR3: CASSPGSGATDTQYF. CDR3 DNA sequence: TGTGCCAGCAGCCCGGGGAGCGGGGCCACAGATACGCAGTATTTT.

DNA of the CDR3: TGTGCCAGCAGCGCCCGGATAGGGGAGTCTGGGGCCAACGTCCTGACTTTC. It specifies CASSARIGESGANVLTF. This chain uses TRBV30 with TRBJ2-6, with D possibly being TRBD1 or TRBD2 (5 bases each). CDR3 size: 17 residues. V lost 8 bases and J lost 1, with 21 bases in between. Germline CDR1 is GTSNPN and CDR2 is SVGIG (reference sequence).

This clonotype appeared a few times. The genes are TRBV29-1 and TRBJ2-1, with 10 bases identical to TRBD2. Unmatched junction bases numbered 11, after V lost 8 bases and J lost 4 bases. Germline V gene lookup returns CDR1 SQVTM and CDR2 ANQGSEA. This CDR3 has 15 amino acids. The CDR3: CSFEGLAAFYNEQFF. The CDR3, as DNA: TGCAGCTTCGAAGGACTAGCGGCCTTTTACAATGAGCAGTTCTTC.

The CDR3 DNA reads TGTGCCAGCAGCCGAGGGCTTTCAGCCTACGAGCAGTACTTC. It yields the protein CASSRGLSAYEQYF. J is TRBJ2-7 and V is TRBV7-2, with TRBD2 as a possible D gene (5 bases). V lost 5 bases to trimming and J lost 2 bases, with 13 bases between them. The CDR3 spans 14 residues. From germline, CDR1 is SGHTA and CDR2 FQGNSA.

In this sample, this clonotype turned up many times. V and J are TRBV5-1 and TRBJ2-5, with 8 bases identical to TRBD2. CDR1 and CDR2 from the germline V gene are SGHRS and YFSETQ. J lost 1 base, V lost 3 bases, and 2 bases had no gene match. The CDR3 loop spans 14 amino acids. DNA of the CDR3: TGCGCCAGCAGCTCTAGCGGGTTCCAAGAGACCCAGTACTTC. This translates into CASSSSGFQETQYF.

In this sample, this clonotype turned up many times. This chain links TRBV20-1 with TRBJ2-2, with 7 nucleotides matching TRBD1. The CDR3 sequence is 14 residues long. With V trimmed by 3 bases and J by 6 bases, 7 bases remained unmatched. From germline, CDR1 is DFQATT and CDR2 SNEGSKA (reference sequence). CDR3 coding DNA: TGCAGTGCTAGGGAAACACAGGGGCCCGGGGAGCTGTTTTTT. Protein sequence: CSARETQGPGELFF.

This clonotype was observed many times. This sequence joins TRBV5-6 and TRBJ2-3; 8 bases line up with TRBD2. CDR3 size: 13 residues. From germline, CDR1 is SGHDT and CDR2 YYEEEE. V lost 3 bases to trimming and J lost 5 bases; unmatched junction nucleotides: 2. The CDR3 here is CASSWGLVDTQYF. The DNA for the CDR3 is TGTGCCAGCAGCTGGGGACTAGTAGATACGCAGTATTTT. Together with reference TRBV5-6 and TRBJ2-3, the CDR3 gives the full variable domain: DAGVTQSPTHLIKTRGQQVTLRCSPKSGHDTVSWYQQALGQGPQFIFQYYEEEERQRGNFPDRFSGHQFPNYSSELNVNALLLGDSALYLCASSWGLVDTQYFGPGTRLTVL.

This clonotype was observed once. This may be a read error, as it is one base from a much larger clone. V is TRBV28 and J is TRBJ1-4; no clear D. Germline CDR1 and CDR2: MDHEN and SYDVKM. V gave up 2 bases and J gave up 7 bases, with 8 bases separating them. The CDR3 length is 13 residues. The CDR3 sequence: CASSLRSGEKLFF. The CDR3 nucleotides are TGTGCCAGCAGTTTAAGGAGTGGTGAAAAACTGTTTTTT.

This clonotype was observed many times. The chain recombines TRBV5-1 with TRBJ1-5; a weak D match, TRBD1 (6 bases). The CDR3 covers 15 residues. V lost 0 bases to trimming and J lost 5 bases, with 12 bases between them. The germline V gene has CDR1 SGHRS and CDR2 YFSETQ. CDR3: CASSLDYRDHQPQHF. The CDR3 DNA follows: TGCGCCAGCAGCTTGGATTACAGGGACCATCAGCCCCAGCATTTT.

This clonotype showed up many times. The CDR3 sequence is CASSWTSGIGNEQFF. CDR3 nucleotide sequence: TGTGCCAGCAGTTGGACTAGCGGGATCGGCAATGAGCAGTTCTTC. The chain uses TRBV6-5 and TRBJ2-1; TRBD2 matches at 12 bases. The J segment lost 6 bases and the V segment lost 4 bases, leaving 4 bases of the junction unmatched. The CDR3 runs 15 residues. Germline CDR1 and CDR2: MNHEY and SVGAGI.

This clonotype has only a few counts. The chain uses TRBV3-1 and TRBJ1-1; TRBD1 is a possible D gene (5 bases). Germline V lookup: CDR1 LGHDT, CDR2 YNNKEL (reference sequence). V lost 4 bases, J lost 4 bases, and 13 bases lay in between. The CDR3 runs to 14 residues. The CDR3 nucleotides read TGTGCCAGCAGCCCTCGGGGGAGGGTCACTGAAGCTTTCTTT. This encodes CASSPRGRVTEAFF.

At least ten counts were recorded for this clonotype. This rearrangement joins TRBV28 to TRBJ2-3; D unresolved. Per the germline V gene, CDR1 is MDHEN and CDR2 is SYDVKM. The CDR3 has 16 residues. The V end was cut by 3 bases, the J end by 2 bases, with 15 bases between. The CDR3 DNA is TGTGCCAGCAGTTTCCTTATCGCGTTCCTCACAGATACGCAGTATTTT. It encodes CASSFLIAFLTDTQYF.

In this sample, this clonotype turned up a few times. V is TRBV18 and J is TRBJ2-5, with D perhaps being TRBD1 or TRBD2 (5 bases each). The V end was cut by 4 bases, the J end by 1 base, with 16 bases between. The CDR3 extends over 16 amino acids. Germline lookup yields CDR1 KGHSH and CDR2 LQKENI. This chain's CDR3 is CASSQGAGNSQETQYF. CDR3 in DNA: TGTGCCAGCTCACAAGGGGCCGGGAACAGCCAAGAGACCCAGTACTTC.

The gene calls are TRBV11-1 and TRBJ1-5; tentatively, D is TRBD1 (6 bases). Germline V CDR1 and CDR2: SGHAT, FQDESV (reference sequence). The CDR3 consists of 18 residues. Trimming shortened V by 1 base and J by 2 bases, and 18 bases separated the two germline ends. The CDR3 bases are TGTGCCAGCAGCTTAGTGGGGGCAGGGCCAGGGGGCAATCAGCCCCAGCATTTT. This codes for CASSLVGAGPGGNQPQHF. The entire variable domain, with the rest obtained from reference TRBV11-1 and TRBJ1-5, is as follows: EAEVAQSPRYKITEKSQAVAFWCDPISGHATLYWYRQILGQGPELLVQFQDESVVDDSQLPKDRFSAERLKGVDSTLKIQPAELGDSAMYLCASSLVGAGPGGNQPQHFGDGTRLSIL.

This clonotype was recorded at least ten times. The CDR3 here is CASSLWQGETQYF. DNA for the CDR3: TGCGCCAGCAGCTTGTGGCAGGGAGAGACCCAGTACTTC. The rearrangement links TRBV5-1 to TRBJ2-5, with a tentative D call TRBD1 (5 bases). The germline V gene encodes CDR1 SGHRS and CDR2 YFSETQ. V lost 1 base and J lost 4, with 8 bases in between. The CDR3 spans 13 residues.

The chain employs TRBV20-1 and TRBJ1-5; D unclear. The germline CDR1 and CDR2 sequences are DFQATT and SNEGSKA (reference sequence). The CDR3 consists of 13 residues. Trimming removed 0 bases from V and 5 bases from J, with 8 bases in between. In nucleotides, the CDR3 is TGCAGTGCTAGAGATCACAGAGATCAGCCCCAGCATTTT. This codes for CSARDHRDQPQHF.

This chain joins TRBV2 and TRBJ2-7; the D call may be TRBD1 or TRBD2 (5 bases each). Trimming took 7 bases from V and 3 from J, leaving 13 bases between them. CDR1 is SNHLY, CDR2 FYNNEI, per germline. The CDR3 is made up of 13 amino acids. The CDR3 nucleotides read TGTGCCAGCAACCCGGGACCCAGCTACGAGCAGTACTTC. Translation: CASNPGPSYEQYF.

This clonotype occurred many times. In nucleotides, the CDR3 is TGCATTAATGGGACTCAACAAGAGACCCAGTACTTC. Protein product: CINGTQQETQYF. This sequence joins TRBV29-1 and TRBJ2-5, with D possibly TRBD2 on 6 matching bases. CDR1 is SQVTM and CDR2 is ANQGSEA in the germline V gene. CDR3 length: 12 amino acids.

This clonotype was seen ten or more times. V usage is TRBV5-1 and J usage is TRBJ2-6; D gene unclear. This CDR3 comprises 16 residues. Germline CDR1 SGHRS, CDR2 YFSETQ. The ends were cut back, 0 bases at V and 0 bases at J, with 7 bases in the middle. CDR3 in DNA: TGCGCCAGCAGCTTGGTCCCAGGCTCTGGGGCCAACGTCCTGACTTTC. It codes for CASSLVPGSGANVLTF.

This clonotype has just a few counts. The gene calls are TRBV28 and TRBJ1-6; no clear D gene. V was cut by 3 bases and J by 7 bases, with 13 bases left in between. The CDR3 runs 15 residues. Germline V gives CDR1 MDHEN, CDR2 SYDVKM. The CDR3 sequence is CASSFPRRPNSPLHF. In nucleotides, the CDR3 is TGTGCCAGCAGTTTCCCCAGACGGCCCAATTCACCCCTCCACTTT.